These 16 T cell receptor beta chains were all obtained from the same sample, sequenced in a study of blood T cell repertoires in COVID-19. Sequencing used immunoSEQ multiplex PCR; TCRdb keeps in-frame clones, though not all of them. This sample has 20,000 to 25,000 clones, with about 89% found just once. The material sequenced was peripheral blood. The origin of the receptors is a woman aged 70 to 79 with active COVID-19.

The chain has TRBV29-1 and TRBJ1-1; 7 positions match TRBD1. V lost 6 bases and J lost 9; bases outside the gene matches: 10. This CDR3 spans 12 amino acids. The V gene's germline CDR1 is SQVTM and CDR2 ANQGSEA. The CDR3 nucleotides are TGCAGCGTGGAACAGTATAGGGGGCAAGCTTTCTTT. Translating it yields CSVEQYRGQAFF.

The chain has TRBV19 and TRBJ2-7; 10 bases align to TRBD1. Germline V gives CDR1 LNHDA, CDR2 SQIVND (reference sequence). The CDR3 is made up of 16 amino acids. The trim removed 5 bases at V and 1 base at J, leaving 8 bases unmatched. CDR3 residues: CASSSGQGRWSYEQYF. CDR3 sequence (DNA): TGTGCCAGTAGTTCGGGACAGGGGAGATGGTCCTACGAGCAGTACTTC.

The genes are TRBV18 and TRBJ2-5; no reliable D call. Germline V gene data show CDR1 as KGHSH and CDR2 as LQKENI. V was cut by 2 bases and J by 2 bases, with 12 bases left in between. The CDR3 sequence is 15 residues long. The CDR3 coding sequence is TGTGCCAGCTCACCATCGCGTCTGGAGCAAGAGACCCAGTACTTC. Translated, it gives CASSPSRLEQETQYF.

The chain joins TRBV7-3 to TRBJ1-1, with a tentative D call TRBD1 (5 bases). Deletions cut 6 bases from V and 6 bases from J, with 14 bases between. In germline, CDR1 is SGHTA, CDR2 FQGTGA. CDR3 length: 13 amino acids. Written as DNA, the CDR3 is TGTGCCAGCAGTATTAGCGGGGGTTCTGAAGCTTTCTTT. Translation gives CASSISGGSEAFF.

The gene calls are TRBV28 and TRBJ2-6; no firm D call. V gave up 1 base and J gave up 1 base, with 11 bases separating them. Looked up from germline, CDR1 is MDHEN and CDR2 is SYDVKM. The CDR3 runs 17 residues. In nucleotides, the CDR3 is TGTGCCAGCAGTTTATCGGCGGTCTATTCTGGGGCCAACGTCCTGACTTTC. Encoded protein: CASSLSAVYSGANVLTF. The full variable domain, with the rest looked up from reference TRBV28 and TRBJ2-6, is DVKVTQSSRYLVKRTGEKVFLECVQDMDHENMFWYRQDPGLGLRLIYFSYDVKMKEKGDIPEGYSVSREKKERFSLILESASTNQTSMYLCASSLSAVYSGANVLTFGAGSRLTVL.

The chain uses TRBV6-5 and TRBJ2-1; TRBD2 agrees at 9 bases. Germline V CDR1 and CDR2: MNHEY, SVGAGI. The V gene end was trimmed by 10 bases and the J gene end by 4 bases; junction bases not matched to a gene: 11. The CDR3 length is 15 residues. The CDR3 DNA sequence: TGTGCCACCAGACCGAGAGCGGGGGGTTACAATGAGCAGTTCTTC. This encodes CATRPRAGGYNEQFF.

V is TRBV7-3 and J is TRBJ1-1; 8 nucleotides match TRBD1. In germline, CDR1 is SGHTA, CDR2 FQGTGA. The CDR3 loop spans 14 amino acids. The J segment lost 4 bases and the V segment lost 5 bases, leaving 6 bases of the junction unmatched. In DNA, the CDR3 is TGTGCCAGCAGCCCTAACAGGGGGGTCACTGAAGCTTTCTTT. This encodes CASSPNRGVTEAFF.

This rearrangement joins TRBV6-2 or TRBV6-3 to TRBJ2-5; D is ambiguous. Germline V lookup: CDR1 MNHEY, CDR2 SVGEGT. The CDR3 contains 15 residues. V lost 2 bases, J lost 5 bases, and 15 bases lay in between. CDR3: CASSYDARGWETQYF. In DNA, the CDR3 is TGTGCCAGCAGTTACGATGCCAGAGGTTGGGAGACCCAGTACTTC.

The chain carries TRBV3-1 (or the pseudogene TRBV3-2) and TRBJ2-5; 12 bases agree with TRBD2. CDR3 length equals 17 residues. Looked up from germline, CDR1 is LGHDT and CDR2 is YNNKEL (reference sequence). V shed 5 bases, J shed 2 bases, and the junction held 9 bases outside the gene matches. The CDR3 is CASSVRTSGDTQETQYF. In DNA form, the CDR3 reads TGTGCCAGCAGCGTCCGGACTAGCGGGGATACACAAGAGACCCAGTACTTC.

This chain joins TRBV5-1 and TRBJ2-5, with D possibly being TRBD2 (5 bases). The CDR3 consists of 15 residues. Germline assignment: CDR1 SGHRS and CDR2 YFSETQ. Trimming removed 1 base from V and 0 bases from J, with 10 bases in between. Here the CDR3 DNA reads TGCGCCAGCAGCTTGAGTCGGCGGGACCAAGAGACCCAGTACTTC. It yields the protein CASSLSRRDQETQYF. Based on the CDR3 plus reference TRBV5-1 and TRBJ2-5, the full variable domain is KAGVTQTPRYLIKTRGQQVTLSCSPISGHRSVSWYQQTPGQGLQFLFEYFSETQRNKGNFPGRFSGRQFSNSRSEMNVSTLELGDSALYLCASSLSRRDQETQYFGPGTRLLVL.

This sequence joins TRBV7-3 and TRBJ2-2; TRBD2 is a possible D gene (6 bases). The CDR3 has 16 amino acids. Per the germline V gene, CDR1 is SGHTA and CDR2 is FQGTGA. Trimming shortened V by 1 base and J by 1 base, and 10 bases separated the two germline ends. CDR3 region: CASSLNGGVNTGELFF. The CDR3 bases are TGTGCCAGCAGCTTAAATGGCGGGGTGAACACCGGGGAGCTGTTTTTT.

This clone has more than one count but fewer than ten. The rearrangement uses TRBV5-4 and TRBJ2-7; D possibly corresponds to TRBD2 (7 bases). The germline V gene encodes CDR1 SGHNT and CDR2 YYREEE (reference sequence). Between the trimmed V and J ends, which lost 2 bases and 2 bases, there was a span of 14 bases. The length of the CDR3 is 15 residues. Here the CDR3 reads CASSLGGGVPYEQYF. The CDR3 DNA is TGTGCCAGCAGCTTAGGGGGAGGGGTCCCCTACGAGCAGTACTTC. Filled out from reference TRBV5-4 and TRBJ2-7, the complete variable domain reads ETGVTQSPTHLIKTRGQQVTLRCSSQSGHNTVSWYQQALGQGPQFIFQYYREEENGRGNFPPRFSGLQFPNYSSELNVNALELDDSALYLCASSLGGGVPYEQYFGPGTRLTVT.

This clone was seen just once. V and J are TRBV7-3 and TRBJ2-7; 8 nucleotides align to TRBD1. The CDR3 is made up of 15 amino acids. J was trimmed by 2 bases and V by 6 bases; bases with no gene match: 9. Germline V lookup: CDR1 SGHTA, CDR2 FQGTGA. Written as DNA, the CDR3 is TGTGCCAGCAGTCAGAGACAGGGGTACCCCTACGAGCAGTACTTC. It codes for CASSQRQGYPYEQYF.

The V gene is TRBV4-3, the J gene TRBJ1-5, with a tentative D call TRBD1 (5 bases). CDR1 is LGHNA and CDR2 is YSLEER in the germline V gene. The V gene lost 5 bases and the J gene lost 0 bases, with 11 bases spanning the gap. The CDR3 sequence is 15 residues long. The DNA for the CDR3 is TGCGCCAGCAGCGACAGAGTTTATAGCAATCAGCCCCAGCATTTT. Encoded protein: CASSDRVYSNQPQHF.

The rearrangement uses TRBV24-1 and TRBJ2-2; possibly TRBD2 for D (6 bases). The V gene's germline CDR1 is KGHDR and CDR2 SFDVKD. CDR3 length: 15 residues. Deletions cut 0 bases from V and 7 bases from J, with 11 bases between. CDR3: CATSDLQGGVGELFF. In DNA, the CDR3 is TGTGCCACCAGTGATTTGCAAGGCGGGGTCGGGGAGCTGTTTTTT.

The rearrangement links TRBV18 to TRBJ1-1; 12 bases are a match to TRBD1. The CDR3 length is 17 residues. V shed 6 bases and J 2 bases; nucleotides not matched to a gene: 10. The V gene's germline CDR1 is KGHSH and CDR2 LQKENI. CDR3 residues: CASSLTGTGGLNTEAFF. In DNA form, the CDR3 reads TGTGCCAGCTCGCTCACCGGGACAGGGGGCCTAAACACTGAAGCTTTCTTT.